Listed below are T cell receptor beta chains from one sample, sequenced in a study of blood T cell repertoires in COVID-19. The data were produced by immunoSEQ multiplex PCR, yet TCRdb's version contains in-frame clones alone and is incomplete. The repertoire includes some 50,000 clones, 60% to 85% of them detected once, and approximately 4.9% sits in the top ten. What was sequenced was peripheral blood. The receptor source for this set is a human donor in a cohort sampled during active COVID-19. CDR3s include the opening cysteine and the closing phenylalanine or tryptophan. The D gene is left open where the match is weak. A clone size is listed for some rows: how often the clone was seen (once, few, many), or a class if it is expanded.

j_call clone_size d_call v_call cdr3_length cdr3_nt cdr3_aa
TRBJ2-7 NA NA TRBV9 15 TGTGCCAGCAGCCTCAACAGGGAGCTCCCGGGCGAGCAGTACTTC CASSLNRELPGEQYF
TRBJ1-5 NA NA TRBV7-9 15 TGTGCCAGCAGCCCGACAGGATGGACCGATCAGCCCCAGCATTTT CASSPTGWTDQPQHF
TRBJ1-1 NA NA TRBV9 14 TGTGCCAGCAGCGTAGCGGGGGGGACCACTGAAGCTTTCTTT CASSVAGGTTEAFF
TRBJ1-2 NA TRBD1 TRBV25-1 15 TGTGCCAGCAGTGAATATCCGGACAGGGGGCGGGGCTACACCTTC CASSEYPDRGRGYTF
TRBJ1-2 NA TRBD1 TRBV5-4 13 TGTGCCAGCAGCTTGCCGAGACAGGGAGTAGCGTACTTC CASSLPRQGVAYF
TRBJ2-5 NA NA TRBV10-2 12 TGCGCCAGCAGTGGGCCCTCAGGCCTCCCGTACTTC CASSGPSGLPYF
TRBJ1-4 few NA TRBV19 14 TGTGCCAGTAGCTCGGGTGATCAGAGCAAAAAACTGTTTTTT CASSSGDQSKKLFF
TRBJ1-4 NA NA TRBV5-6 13 TGTGCCAGCAGCCTGGGACCCGGAGGGAAACTGTTTTTT CASSLGPGGKLFF
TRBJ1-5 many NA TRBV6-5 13 TGTGCCAGCAGTTTTCAGGGTAGTCAGCCCCAGCATTTT CASSFQGSQPQHF
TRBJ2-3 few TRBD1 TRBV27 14 TGTGCCAGCAGTTTAAGACAGGGGGGAGATACGCAGTATTTT CASSLRQGGDTQYF
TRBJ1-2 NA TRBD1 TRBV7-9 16 TGTGCCAGCAGCTCCCTCGACAGGGGACTTAACTATGGCTACACCTTC CASSSLDRGLNYGYTF
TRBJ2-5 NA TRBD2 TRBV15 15 TGTGCCACCAGAAGCGGGAGGGGGGTCCTGGAGACCCAGTACTTC CATRSGRGVLETQYF
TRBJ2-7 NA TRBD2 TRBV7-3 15 TGTGCCAGCAGCGAAAGAGCGGGGGGCACCTACGAGCAGTACTTC CASSERAGGTYEQYF
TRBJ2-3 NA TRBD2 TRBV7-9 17 TGTGCCAGCAGCTTCCCGGGGGGGACTAGCGTCACAGATACGCAGTATTTT CASSFPGGTSVTDTQYF
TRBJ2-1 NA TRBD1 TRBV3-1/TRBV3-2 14 TGTGCCAGCAGCGGTTTGGACAGGATTTATGAGCAGTTCTTC CASSGLDRIYEQFF
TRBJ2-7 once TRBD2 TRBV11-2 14 TGTGCCAGCAGCCGGGACTACGGCTCCTACGAGCAGTACTTC CASSRDYGSYEQYF
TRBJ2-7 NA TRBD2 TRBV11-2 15 TGTGCCAGCAGCTCCTCAGCGGGAGGGCTTGGCGAGCAGTACTTC CASSSSAGGLGEQYF
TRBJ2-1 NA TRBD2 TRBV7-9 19 TGTGCCAGCAGCTTAGCGAATAGCGGGTTGCGTAGCTCCTACAATGAGCAGTTCTTC CASSLANSGLRSSYNEQFF
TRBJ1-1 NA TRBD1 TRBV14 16 TGTGCCAGCAGCCATTGGACAGGGGTTATGAACACTGAAGCTTTCTTT CASSHWTGVMNTEAFF
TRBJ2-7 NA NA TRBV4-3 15 TGCGCCAGCAGCCAAGATCTAGACAGAAGTTACGAGCAGTACTTC CASSQDLDRSYEQYF
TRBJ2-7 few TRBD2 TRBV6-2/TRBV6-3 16 TGTGCCAGCAGTTACGCGGCTAGCGGGGGGGCTGGGGAGCAGTACTTC CASSYAASGGAGEQYF
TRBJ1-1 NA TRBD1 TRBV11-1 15 TGTGCCAGCAGCCCACGACAGGGGGCGAGGACTGAAGCTTTCTTT CASSPRQGARTEAFF
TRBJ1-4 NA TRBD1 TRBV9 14 TGTGCCAGCAGCGCCGGGACAGTTAATGAAAAACTGTTTTTT CASSAGTVNEKLFF
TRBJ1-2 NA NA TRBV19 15 TGTGCCAGTCACTCCATGGATACAGCCAACTATGGCTACACCTTC CASHSMDTANYGYTF
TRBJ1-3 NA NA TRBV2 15 TGTGCCAGCAGCCGAGAAATCAAATCTGGAAACACCATATATTTT CASSREIKSGNTIYF
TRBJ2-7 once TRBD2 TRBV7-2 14 TGTGCCAGCAGCAGACTAGCGGGAGCCTACGAGCAGTACTTC CASSRLAGAYEQYF
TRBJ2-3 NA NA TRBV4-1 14 TGCGCCAGCAGCCACCTAGGGGGTAGGGATACGCAGTATTTT CASSHLGGRDTQYF
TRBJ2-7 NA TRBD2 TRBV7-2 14 TGTGCCAGCAGCTCCGGGACTAGTTATTACGAGCAGTACTTC CASSSGTSYYEQYF
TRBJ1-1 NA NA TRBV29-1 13 TGCAGCGTCTACCCGACTGGGAACACTGAAGCTTTCTTT CSVYPTGNTEAFF
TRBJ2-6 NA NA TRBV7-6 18 TGTGCCAGCAGCTTAGGAAACAGGGCGCCGGCCGGGGCCAACGTCCTGACTTTC CASSLGNRAPAGANVLTF
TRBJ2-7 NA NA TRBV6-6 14 TGTGCCAGCAGGCGGGGACTCCACCCGTACGAGCAGTACTTC CASRRGLHPYEQYF
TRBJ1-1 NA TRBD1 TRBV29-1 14 TGCAGCGCGTTAGACAGGGGAATGAACACTGAAGCTTTCTTT CSALDRGMNTEAFF
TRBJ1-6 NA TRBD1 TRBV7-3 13 TGTGCCAGCAGCTTAAACAGGGGAGAACCCCTCCACTTT CASSLNRGEPLHF
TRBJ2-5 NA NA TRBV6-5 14 TGTGCCAGCAGTCGCGGGTTAAGTCAAGAGACCCAGTACTTC CASSRGLSQETQYF
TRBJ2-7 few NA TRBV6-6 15 TGTGCCAGCAGATCTGCGGACAGTCTCCTCTACGAGCAGTACTTC CASRSADSLLYEQYF
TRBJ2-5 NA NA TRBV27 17 TGTGCCAGCAGTTTACTGACCCAGGGATTGTACCAAGAGACCCAGTACTTC CASSLLTQGLYQETQYF
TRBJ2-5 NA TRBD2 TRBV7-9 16 TGTGCCAGCAGCCCCCTGACTAGCGGGAGGGCCTGGACCCAGTACTTC CASSPLTSGRAWTQYF
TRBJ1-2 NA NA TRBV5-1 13 TGCGCCAGCAGCAAAACAGGGTATCATGGCTACACCTTC CASSKTGYHGYTF
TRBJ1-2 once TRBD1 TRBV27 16 TGTGCCAGCAGTAGGTCCTGGACAGGAGGCAGCTATGGCTACACCTTC CASSRSWTGGSYGYTF
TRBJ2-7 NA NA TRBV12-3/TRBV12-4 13 TGTGCCAGCAGAGTCCAGGGGCGCTACGAGCAGTACTTC CASRVQGRYEQYF
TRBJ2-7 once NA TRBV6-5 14 TGTGCCAGCAGTCCCCTTACAGCACACTACGAGCAGTACTTC CASSPLTAHYEQYF
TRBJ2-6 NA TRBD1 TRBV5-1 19 TGCGCCAGCAGGGGGGCTGAGGGGACAGGGTACCCTGGGGCCAACGTCCTGACTTTC CASRGAEGTGYPGANVLTF
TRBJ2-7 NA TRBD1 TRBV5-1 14 TGCGCCAGCAGCTCAGGACAGGGATCCTACGAGCAGTACTTC CASSSGQGSYEQYF
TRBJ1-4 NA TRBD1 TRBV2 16 TGTGCCAGCAGCCGACAGGGGAGGTTGACGAGTGGAAAACTGTTTTTT CASSRQGRLTSGKLFF
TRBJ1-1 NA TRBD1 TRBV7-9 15 TGTGCCAGCAGCTCAGAAGGACAGGGTAACACTGAAGCTTTCTTT CASSSEGQGNTEAFF
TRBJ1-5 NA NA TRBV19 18 TGTGCCAGTAGTATATTAGTAGGGGCCGGAATAACAAATCAGCCCCAGCATTTT CASSILVGAGITNQPQHF
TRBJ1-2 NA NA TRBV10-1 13 TGCGCCAGCAAAGCGGAGGGGAACTATGGCTACACCTTC CASKAEGNYGYTF
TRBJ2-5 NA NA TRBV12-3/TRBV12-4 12 TGTGCCACCCGGGGGTGGGAAGAGACCCAGTACTTC CATRGWEETQYF
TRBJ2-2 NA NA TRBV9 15 TGTGCCAGCAGCGTAGGAGATCGTGGAGCCGGGGAGCTGTTTTTT CASSVGDRGAGELFF
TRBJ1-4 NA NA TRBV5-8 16 TGTGCCAGCAGCGCGGACAGTTATCGGGGTAATGAAAAACTGTTTTTT CASSADSYRGNEKLFF
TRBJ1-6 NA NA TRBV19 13 TGTGCCAGTAGTATGGGGGAGGGCTCACCCCTCCACTTT CASSMGEGSPLHF
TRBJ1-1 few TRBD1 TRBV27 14 TGTGCCAGCAGTTTACTCGAGGGGGCAATTGAAGCTTTCTTT CASSLLEGAIEAFF
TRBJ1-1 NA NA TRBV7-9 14 TGTGCCAGCAGCTTAGGGGGGGATGGCACTGAAGCTTTCTTT CASSLGGDGTEAFF